These 23 T cell receptor beta chains were all obtained from the same sample, sequenced in a study of beta chain features in type 1 diabetes. Sequencing targeted expressed TCRB transcripts, as all isolated RNA had been reverse transcribed. The method was immunoSEQ multiplex PCR; TCRdb's version includes in-frame clones alone and lacks a portion of them. Of a few hundred thousand clones listed, about 14% are singletons. The sample was naive CD4+ T cells from blood. These receptors came from a woman aged 18-29 years in good health.

The chain employs TRBV7-3 and TRBJ2-1; 10 nucleotides match TRBD2. This CDR3 has 15 residues. Germline lookup yields CDR1 SGHTA and CDR2 FQGTGA. J lost 6 bases, V lost 5 bases, and 7 bases had no gene match. The CDR3 coding sequence is TGTGCCAGCAGCCCAGCTAGCGGGAGTTTCAATGAGCAGTTCTTC. It codes for CASSPASGSFNEQFF.

V gene TRBV15 combines with J gene TRBJ2-1, with TRBD2 matching over 15 bases. This CDR3 is 16 amino acids long. The ends lost 3 bases at V and 10 bases at J; junction bases unmatched: 7. The germline V gene has CDR1 LNHNV and CDR2 YYDKDF (reference sequence). The CDR3 loop is CATSREIGLAGGEQFF. The CDR3, as DNA: TGTGCCACCAGCAGGGAGATAGGACTAGCGGGAGGGGAGCAGTTCTTC.

V usage is TRBV10-3 and J usage is TRBJ2-2, with D possibly TRBD2 on 6 matching bases. Germline CDR1 ENHRY, CDR2 SYGVKD. The V end lost 8 bases, the J end lost 0 bases, and 10 bases lay between the germline ends. The CDR3 loop spans 14 amino acids. The CDR3 loop is CAIGGVTNTGELFF. Here the CDR3 DNA reads TGTGCCATCGGCGGGGTAACGAACACCGGGGAGCTGTTTTTT.

This clone turned up a few times. J is TRBJ2-6 and V is TRBV5-4; D perhaps matches TRBD2 (5 bases). The length of the CDR3 is 17 residues. The V gene lost 4 bases and the J gene lost 0 bases, with 14 bases spanning the gap. CDR1 is SGHNT, CDR2 YYREEE, per germline (reference sequence). In nucleotides, the CDR3 is TGTGCCAGCAGCCTCGCGGGTCTATCCTCTGGGGCCAACGTCCTGACTTTC. Translating it yields CASSLAGLSSGANVLTF.

The gene calls are TRBV4-2 and TRBJ1-2, with TRBD1 as a possible D gene (5 bases). The CDR3 covers 15 residues. V was pared by 1 base and J by 3 bases, with 12 bases between. Germline CDR1 is LGHNA and CDR2 is YNFKEQ. CDR3 amino acids: CASSQGSGLDYGYTF. Here the CDR3 DNA reads TGTGCCAGCAGCCAAGGCTCAGGGTTGGACTATGGCTACACCTTC.

The J gene is TRBJ2-1, the V gene TRBV19, with a tentative D call TRBD2 (6 bases). Trimming stripped 1 base from V and 4 bases from J, with 14 bases between. In germline, CDR1 is LNHDA, CDR2 SQIVND (reference sequence). The CDR3 has 16 residues. This CDR3 is CASSIAGLTSYNEQFF. As DNA, the CDR3 is TGTGCCAGTAGTATAGCGGGACTCACCTCTTACAATGAGCAGTTCTTC.

This clone was seen a few times. The V call is TRBV5-1, the J call TRBJ2-1; D is possibly TRBD2 (5 bases). Germline CDR1 reads SGHRS; CDR2 reads YFSETQ. This CDR3 region has 17 residues. V was pared by 0 bases and J by 1 base, with 14 bases between. The CDR3 nucleotides read TGCGCCAGCAGCTTGGTACTTCTAGCCTCGTCCTACAATGAGCAGTTCTTC. It encodes CASSLVLLASSYNEQFF.

The V and J genes are TRBV7-6 and TRBJ2-3, with 12 bases lining up with TRBD2. There are 16 residues in the CDR3. Germline assignment: CDR1 SGHVS and CDR2 FNYEAQ. Trimming cost V 6 bases and J 6 bases; bases outside gene matches: 10. In DNA form, the CDR3 reads TGTGCCAGCAGAAGGACTAGCGGGAACAATGGGGATACGCAGTATTTT. This translates into CASRRTSGNNGDTQYF.

The chain couples TRBV6-1 to TRBJ2-7; D ambiguous. Germline V CDR1 and CDR2: MNHNS, SASEGT. The CDR3 loop spans 14 amino acids. Deletions cut 6 bases from V and 0 bases from J, with 12 bases between. CDR3 sequence reads: CASRVDTFSYEQYF. The CDR3 DNA sequence: TGTGCCAGCAGGGTAGACACGTTCTCCTACGAGCAGTACTTC.

This clone was seen a handful of times. This chain connects TRBV30 to TRBJ1-5; D uncertain. CDR1 GTSNPN and CDR2 SVGIG come from the germline V gene (reference sequence). The CDR3 spans 11 residues. Trimming stripped 0 bases from V and 10 bases from J, with 7 bases between. In nucleotides, the CDR3 is TGTGCCTGGAGTGTGGCAGGACCCCAGCATTTT. Translating gives CAWSVAGPQHF.

The CDR3 reads CASSLEVASYEQYF. Written as DNA, the CDR3 is TGTGCCAGCAGCTTAGAGGTAGCATCCTACGAGCAGTACTTC. The chain carries TRBV7-9 and TRBJ2-7, with D uncertain. Looked up from germline, CDR1 is SEHNR and CDR2 is FQNEAQ (reference sequence). Trimming left V 1 base short and J 1 base short, with 8 bases between. This CDR3 is 14 amino acids long. The whole variable domain, remainder taken from reference TRBV7-9 and TRBJ2-7, is DTGVSQNPRHKITKRGQNVTFRCDPISEHNRLYWYRQTLGQGPEFLTYFQNEAQLEKSRLLSDRFSAERPKGSFSTLEIQRTEQGDSAMYLCASSLEVASYEQYFGPGTRLTVT.

In this sample, this clone turned up a few times. The rearrangement joins TRBV25-1 to TRBJ1-2, with D tentatively TRBD1 (6 bases). This CDR3 spans 13 amino acids. The V end was cut by 5 bases, the J end by 8 bases, with 15 bases between. Per the germline V gene, CDR1 is MGHDK and CDR2 is SYGVNS. The CDR3 DNA sequence: TGTGCCAGCAGTTCGACAGGATCTGGAGGCTACACCTTC. Translating it yields CASSSTGSGGYTF.

The J gene is TRBJ2-3, the V gene TRBV6-5; D gene unclear. The CDR3 is 15 amino acids. The V and J ends lost 0 bases and 0 bases respectively, with 7 bases between them. Germline V gives CDR1 MNHEY, CDR2 SVGAGI. The CDR3 region is CASSYSFTSTDTQYF. CDR3 sequence (DNA): TGTGCCAGCAGTTACTCCTTCACTAGCACAGATACGCAGTATTTT.

This clone was seen a few times. V gene TRBV23-1 combines with J gene TRBJ1-2; a weak D match, TRBD1 (6 bases). TRBV23-1 belongs to the ORF category, with a function that is uncertain. Trimming took off 8 bases at V and 6 bases at J, with 16 bases between the two ends. The CDR3 is made up of 13 amino acids. Written as DNA, the CDR3 is TGCGCCAGCTTGCAGGGGCCCGAGGATGGCTACACCTTC. Translating it yields CASLQGPEDGYTF.

The rearrangement links TRBV18 to TRBJ2-1; TRBD1 matches at 7 bases. The CDR3 is made up of 13 amino acids. Germline values: CDR1 KGHSH, CDR2 LQKENI. V gave up 5 bases and J gave up 6 bases; unmatched junction bases: 4. CDR3 sequence reads: CASSVTGVNEQFF. CDR3 nucleotide sequence: TGTGCCAGCTCAGTTACAGGGGTCAATGAGCAGTTCTTC.

This clone came up a few times. The chain joins TRBV7-2 to TRBJ2-1; D remains unclear. Germline-derived CDR1 and CDR2 are SGHTA and FQGNSA. Trimming cost V 1 base and J 5 bases, with 6 bases left between them. The CDR3 sequence is 13 residues long. The DNA for the CDR3 is TGTGCCAGCAGCTTAGGGGCAGACAATGAGCAGTTCTTC. This translates into CASSLGADNEQFF.

The V gene is TRBV7-6, the J gene TRBJ2-5; D unresolved. The length of the CDR3 is 14 residues. The V gene lost 2 bases and the J gene lost 2 bases, with 9 bases spanning the gap. Germline CDR1 reads SGHVS; CDR2 reads FNYEAQ. Here the CDR3 DNA reads TGTGCCAGCAGCTTAAGGCGGAAACAAGAGACCCAGTACTTC. Translating gives CASSLRRKQETQYF. The full variable domain, rest sourced from reference TRBV7-6 and TRBJ2-5, is GAGVSQSPRYKVTKRGQDVALRCDPISGHVSLYWYRQALGQGPEFLTYFNYEAQQDKSGLPNDRFSAERPEGSISTLTIQRTEQRDSAMYRCASSLRRKQETQYFGPGTRLLVL.

This chain links TRBV7-9 with TRBJ1-2; TRBD1 is a possible D gene (5 bases). Germline V CDR1 and CDR2: SEHNR, FQNEAQ (reference sequence). The CDR3 consists of 16 residues. V gave up 8 bases and J gave up 1 base, with 20 bases separating them. This CDR3 is CASGPLGQGRNYGYTF. The CDR3 DNA is TGTGCCAGCGGACCCCTGGGGCAGGGTCGTAACTATGGCTACACCTTC.

The V gene is TRBV14, the J gene TRBJ1-5, with D hard to call. Trimming took off 0 bases at V and 6 bases at J, with 6 bases between the two ends. Germline assignment: CDR1 SGHDN and CDR2 FVKESK. The CDR3 is 13 residues long. CDR3 sequence reads: CASSQDRVQPQHF. In DNA form, the CDR3 reads TGTGCCAGCAGCCAAGATCGGGTTCAGCCCCAGCATTTT.

CDR3 loop: CAWTVKGKDEKLFF. CDR3 nucleotides: TGTGCCTGGACCGTAAAGGGGAAGGATGAAAAACTGTTTTTT. The rearrangement links TRBV30 to TRBJ1-4, with D possibly TRBD1 on 5 matching bases. Germline-derived CDR1 and CDR2 are GTSNPN and SVGIG (reference sequence). Trimming removed 4 bases from V and 6 bases from J, with 15 bases in between. CDR3 size: 14 residues.

The chain has TRBV27 and TRBJ2-1, with TRBD2 identical over 12 bases. The junction had 5 bases not matched to a gene; V was cut back by 2 bases and J by 0 bases. Germline V lookup: CDR1 MNHEY, CDR2 SMNVEV (reference sequence). CDR3 length: 18 amino acids. In DNA form, the CDR3 reads TGTGCCAGCAGTTTAACTAGCGGGAGGAGGAGCTCCTACAATGAGCAGTTCTTC. Translated: CASSLTSGRRSSYNEQFF.

Only a few counts were recorded for this clone. The rearrangement joins TRBV5-1 to TRBJ2-7, with D possibly matching TRBD2 (5 bases). Trimming removed 3 bases from V and 6 bases from J, with 16 bases in between. The CDR3 is 14 amino acids. Germline V CDR1 and CDR2: SGHRS, YFSETQ. The CDR3 loop reads CASSSPAPRGEQYF. The CDR3 nucleotides are TGCGCCAGCAGCTCCCCTGCCCCTCGGGGCGAGCAGTACTTC. The full variable domain, completed using reference TRBV5-1 and TRBJ2-7, is KAGVTQTPRYLIKTRGQQVTLSCSPISGHRSVSWYQQTPGQGLQFLFEYFSETQRNKGNFPGRFSGRQFSNSRSEMNVSTLELGDSALYLCASSSPAPRGEQYFGPGTRLTVT.

The table lists this clone with a few counts. V gene TRBV29-1 combines with J gene TRBJ2-7; possible D gene TRBD1, 6 bases. V dropped 3 bases and J dropped 6 bases, with 12 bases sitting between them. The V gene's germline CDR1 is SQVTM and CDR2 ANQGSEA. This CDR3 comprises 12 residues. CDR3 DNA sequence: TGCAGCGTTGAGCGGCAGGGGTTCGAGCAGTACTTC. Protein sequence: CSVERQGFEQYF.